The sequence of this TCR beta chain was determined in a study of blood T cell repertoires in COVID-19. Background on the study: Samples taken during acute and convalescent COVID-19 were collected in the United States, Italy and Spain. T cells, B-cell-depleted T cells, or PBMCs provided the cDNA or gDNA that served as material.

This CDR3 is 15 amino acids long. Losses at the gene ends were 5 bases for V and 1 base for J; bases not matched to a gene: 5. Germline V gene sequence: CDR1 MNHEY, CDR2 SVGAGI. Original handling: Amplifying reference gene primers gave estimates of nucleated cell counts. Profiling relied on immunoSEQ multiplex PCR, and the TCRdb table lists in-frame clones only, not all of them. The D gene and trimming were derived from the DNA, and the V and J assignments and clone size from that table. The sample contains some 150,000 clones, around 83% of which appear only once. This receptor was identified in a woman aged 45-65 years in a cohort sampled during active or convalescent COVID-19. Sample: peripheral blood. The chain uses TRBV6-5 and TRBJ1-5; TRBD1 aligns across 7 bases. CDR3 amino acids: CASSQNRGSNQPQHF. In nucleotides, the CDR3 is TGTGCCAGCAGTCAGAACAGGGGAAGCAATCAGCCCCAGCATTTT.